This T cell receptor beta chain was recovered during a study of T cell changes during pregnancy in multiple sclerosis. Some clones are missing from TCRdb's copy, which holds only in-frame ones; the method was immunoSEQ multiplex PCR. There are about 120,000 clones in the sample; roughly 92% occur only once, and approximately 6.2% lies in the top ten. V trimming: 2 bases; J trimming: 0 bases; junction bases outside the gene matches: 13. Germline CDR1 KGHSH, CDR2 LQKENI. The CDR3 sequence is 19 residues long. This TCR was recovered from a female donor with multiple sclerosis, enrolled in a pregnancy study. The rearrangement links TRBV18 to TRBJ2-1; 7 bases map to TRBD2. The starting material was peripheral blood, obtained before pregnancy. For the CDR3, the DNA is TGTGCCAGCTCACCATTGGCTAGCGGACACCTTAGCTCCTACAATGAGCAGTTCTTC. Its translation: CASSPLASGHLSSYNEQFF. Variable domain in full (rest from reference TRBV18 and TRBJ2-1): NAGVMQNPRHLVRRRGQEARLRCSPMKGHSHVYWYRQLPEEGLKFMVYLQKENIIDESGMPKERFSAEFPKEGPSILRIQQVVRGDSAAYFCASSPLASGHLSSYNEQFFGPGTRLTVL.